This T cell receptor (beta chain) comes out of a study of cytomegalovirus exposure and HLA in healthy donors. Study-wide results and limits: According to reports, the classifier identified cytomegalovirus status with high specificity and sensitivity. Later analysis showed most CMV-associated TCR beta chains appearing HLA-restricted. Many donors shared some public TCRs, even though most TCR sequences were rare. TCR beta sequences reportedly predicted most subjects' HLA-A and HLA-B alleles accurately.

Germline-derived CDR1 and CDR2 are SGDLS and YYNGEE. The V end lost 0 bases, the J end lost 5 bases, and 14 bases lay between the germline ends. The CDR3 contains 15 residues. Points on this clone: The antigen is not known.

The PCR ran on 60 Vbeta and 13 Jbeta primers. Measured with immunoSEQ multiplex PCR; TCRdb has only the in-frame clones, and not every one. This repertoire includes around 40,000 clones. The rearrangement joins TRBV9 to TRBJ2-5; D is unresolved. Sequenced: PBMCs. This sequence originates from a human donor in good health. The CDR3 nucleotides read TGTGCCAGCAGCGTAGACGGCGGCCCCTCGGAGACCCAGTACTTC. This sequence encodes CASSVDGGPSETQYF.